A selection of T cell receptor beta chains follows, all from one sample in a study of regulatory T cells in long-lasting Graves disease. TCRdb independently ran MiXCR on the multiplex PCR reads; one entry per CDR3 protein. This table has about 310,000 distinct CDR3 sequences, around 20% appearing once. This specimen consisted of peripheral blood mononuclear cells (PBMCs), obtained when the disease was refractory, from a patient treated with antithyroid drugs. These receptors were collected from a female donor with Graves disease. CDR3s include the opening cysteine and the closing phenylalanine or tryptophan. D genes are given only for firm matches. Expanded clones are given a class, and other clones once, few, many or no size at all.

D gene	CDR3 length	V gene	clone size	J gene	CDR3 DNA	CDR3 protein
.	15	TRBV10-3	.	TRBJ1-5	TGTGCCATCAGTGAGTCGGTAGTAGGGGACCAGCCCCAGCATTTT	CAISESVVGDQPQHF
.	12	TRBV7-9	.	TRBJ1-1	TGTGCCAGCATTCCTAGCCCCACTGAAGCTTTCTTT	CASIPSPTEAFF
.	16	TRBV7-2	.	TRBJ2-7	TGTGCCAGCAGCTTAGTTTGGTCCTCGAGCTCCTACGAGCAGTACTTC	CASSLVWSSSSYEQYF
TRBD2	14	TRBV7-9	many	TRBJ2-7	TGTGCCAGCAGCTTAGCAGCGGGGGCCTACGAGCAGTACTTC	CASSLAAGAYEQYF
TRBD1	15	TRBV2	many	TRBJ1-1	TGTGCCAGCAATAGGACAGGGGGCACCTCTCGCGAAGCTTTCTTT	CASNRTGGTSREAFF
TRBD2	13	TRBV30	.	TRBJ2-2	TGTGCCTGGATGGGGAGGGAGGCCGGGGAGCTGTTTTTT	CAWMGREAGELFF
TRBD2	17	TRBV7-2	few	TRBJ2-2	TGTGCCAGCAGCTTAGTTGGTAGCGGGAGTGGCACCGGGGAGCTGTTTTTT	CASSLVGSGSGTGELFF
.	12	TRBV28	few	TRBJ2-4	TGTGCCAGCAGTTCTACCGACAACATTCAGTACTTC	CASSSTDNIQYF
TRBD2	16	TRBV28	.	TRBJ2-7	TGTGCCAGCAGTTCCCCCAGCGGGATCGGAGCCTACGAGCAGTACTTC	CASSSPSGIGAYEQYF
.	15	TRBV19	.	TRBJ1-4	TGTGCCAGTACCGGGGATCTGGCAACTAATGAAAAACTGTTTTTT	CASTGDLATNEKLFF
.	16	TRBV6-9	.	TRBJ2-7	TGTGCCAGCAGTTACCTTGGCGGGGCGAAGACCTACGAGCAGTACTTC	CASSYLGGAKTYEQYF
.	12	TRBV5-1	few	TRBJ1-2	TGCGCCGGCAGCGGAGGGCCCCATGGCTACACCTTC	CAGSGGPHGYTF
.	14	TRBV7-2	.	TRBJ2-7	TGTGCCAGCAGCTTATGGCCCCGTAGGGACGAGCAGTACTTC	CASSLWPRRDEQYF
.	15	TRBV19	few	TRBJ1-5	TGTGCCAGTAGTATGGTGGGACGGGGCGTCCAGCCCCAGCATTTT	CASSMVGRGVQPQHF
.	14	TRBV28	.	TRBJ1-5	TGTGCCAGCAATCTTGGTGGTAGCAATCAGCCCCAGCATTTT	CASNLGGSNQPQHF
.	14	TRBV30	.	TRBJ1-2	TGTGCCTGGAGTGTACGGGGGGGCGGCTATGGCTACACCTTC	CAWSVRGGGYGYTF
.	14	TRBV19	many	TRBJ1-5	TGTGCCAGTAGTAAGGACGGCTTCAATCAGCCCCAGCATTTT	CASSKDGFNQPQHF
.	13	TRBV20-1	many	TRBJ2-4	TGCAGTGCTCGAACAGGAACGAAAAACATTCAGTACTTC	CSARTGTKNIQYF
.	12	TRBV2	many	TRBJ2-2	TGTGCCAGCAGATCTCGGACCGGGGAGCTGTTTTTT	CASRSRTGELFF
.	14	TRBV20-1	many	TRBJ1-1	TGCAGTGCTAGAGAGAGGGGGACACGACCGGAAGCTTTCTTT	CSARERGTRPEAFF
TRBD1	14	TRBV7-3	many	TRBJ2-2	TGTGCCAGCAGAGGGGGCCCGAACACCGGGGAGCTGTTTTTT	CASRGGPNTGELFF
.	12	TRBV19	few	TRBJ1-1	TGTGCCAGTAGTATAAGGGAGAATGAAGCTTTCTTT	CASSIRENEAFF
.	17	TRBV7-2	.	TRBJ2-3	TGTGCCAGCAGCTTATCACCCGGGCGGGGCTACACAGATACGCAGTATTTT	CASSLSPGRGYTDTQYF
TRBD1	13	TRBV20-1	many	TRBJ1-6	TGCAGTGCTAAGAGACAGGGTCCTTTCCCCCTCCACTTT	CSAKRQGPFPLHF
.	14	TRBV3-1	many	TRBJ1-1	TGTGCCAGCAGCCAAGATTCAGGGAAGGCTGAAGCTTTCTTT	CASSQDSGKAEAFF
TRBD2	15	TRBV6-5	few	TRBJ2-7	TGTGCCAGCAGTTACTTAGCGGGAGAGACCTACGAGCAGTACTTC	CASSYLAGETYEQYF
TRBD2	15	TRBV4-2	.	TRBJ2-7	TGTGCCAGCAGCCAAGTGCTAGCGGGAGTCCACGAGCAGTACTTC	CASSQVLAGVHEQYF
TRBD2	16	TRBV6-2/TRBV6-3	.	TRBJ2-7	TGTGCCAGCAGTTACTCCGCCGGGACTACAACCTACGAGCAGTACTTC	CASSYSAGTTTYEQYF
TRBD1	12	TRBV20-1	.	TRBJ2-7	TGCAGTGCTTTGACAGGGTCCTACGAGCAGTACTTC	CSALTGSYEQYF
TRBD2	16	TRBV6-1	.	TRBJ2-7	TGTGCCAGTCTTGGGCTAGCGGGAGGCCATGGGGGCGAGCAGTACTTC	CASLGLAGGHGGEQYF
TRBD2	15	TRBV7-2	few	TRBJ2-5	TGTGCCAGCAGCTATAGCGGGAGGGCCAGGGAGACCCAGTACTTC	CASSYSGRARETQYF
.	13	TRBV6-1	many	TRBJ1-1	TGTGCCAGCAGTGATACGGTGAACACTGAAGCTTTCTTT	CASSDTVNTEAFF
TRBD1	17	TRBV6-1	.	TRBJ1-5	TGTGCCAGCAGTGACCGGGACAGGGGGCTAGGGAATCAGCCCCAGCATTTT	CASSDRDRGLGNQPQHF
.	17	TRBV5-1	few	TRBJ1-5	TGCGCCAGCAGCTTGGAACAGGGAGGTATAAGCAATCAGCCCCAGCATTTT	CASSLEQGGISNQPQHF
.	13	TRBV5-1	.	TRBJ2-5	TGCGCCAGCAGCCCTACGGCTTCAGAGACCCAGTACTTC	CASSPTASETQYF
.	16	TRBV19	.	TRBJ1-1	TGTGCCAGCGTAGAGCTTAGTTCGGGAATGAACACTGAAGCTTTCTTT	CASVELSSGMNTEAFF
TRBD2	18	TRBV28	.	TRBJ2-1	TGTGCCAGCAGTTTAATAGGACTAGCTGTTGGCTCCTACAATGAGCAGTTCTTC	CASSLIGLAVGSYNEQFF
.	13	TRBV6-5	.	TRBJ2-2	TGTGCCAGCAGTTACTCTAGCGCCGGGGAGCTGTTTTTT	CASSYSSAGELFF
TRBD1	16	TRBV5-4	many	TRBJ1-2	TGTGCCAGCAGCTTGGGGGGGACAGCCTCTCACTATGGCTACACCTTC	CASSLGGTASHYGYTF
.	14	TRBV7-2	.	TRBJ1-5	TGTGCCAGCAGCGCCTCTTGGGGGGGTCAGCCCCAGCATTTT	CASSASWGGQPQHF
TRBD1	11	TRBV20-1	many	TRBJ2-7	TGCAGTGTTGACAGGGGGCACGAGCAGTACTTC	CSVDRGHEQYF
TRBD1	14	TRBV11-2	many	TRBJ2-7	TGTGCCAGCAGACGTGGACAGGGGGCTGGGGAGCAGTACTTC	CASRRGQGAGEQYF
TRBD2	15	TRBV11-2	.	TRBJ2-2	TGTGCCAGCAGGAAGACTAGCGGAAACACCGGGGAGCTGTTTTTT	CASRKTSGNTGELFF
TRBD1	13	TRBV29-1	few	TRBJ2-7	TGCAGCGCGAGACAGGGGCCGGACTACGAGCAGTACTTC	CSARQGPDYEQYF
.	16	TRBV28	few	TRBJ2-2	TGTGCCAGCAGTGCCCCCGGGGGCGGGAGACTGGGGGAGCTGTTTTTT	CASSAPGGGRLGELFF